Listed here are 20 T cell receptor beta chains from one sample, sequenced in a study of radiation and T cells in renal cell carcinoma. Using immunoSEQ multiplex PCR, the repertoire was profiled, and TCRdb retains in-frame clones only, with some absent. The table shows approximately 79,000 clones, with 82% occurring only once. Time point: blood 2 weeks post-SBRT. Treatment described: 15 Gy SBRT to primary tumor, nephrectomy 4 weeks later. The source was blood, collected from a patient whose treatment included radiotherapy and nephrectomy. The receptors shown here come from a man aged 55 to 70 with renal cell carcinoma.

The V call is TRBV7-9, the J call TRBJ2-1, with 12 bases that match TRBD2. Germline CDR1 reads SEHNR; CDR2 reads FQNEAQ (reference sequence). With V trimmed by 1 base and J by 7 bases, 8 bases remained unmatched. The CDR3 has 17 amino acids. The CDR3 loop reads CASSLGRTSGKKNEQFF. The CDR3 coding sequence is TGTGCCAGCAGCTTAGGGAGGACTAGCGGGAAGAAGAATGAGCAGTTCTTC. Full variable domain (remainder filled in from reference TRBV7-9 and TRBJ2-1): DTGVSQNPRHKITKRGQNVTFRCDPISEHNRLYWYRQTLGQGPEFLTYFQNEAQLEKSRLLSDRFSAERPKGSFSTLEIQRTEQGDSAMYLCASSLGRTSGKKNEQFFGPGTRLTVL.

The chain couples TRBV5-4 to TRBJ1-2; TRBD1 matches at 9 bases. This CDR3 has 14 residues. Germline trimming cut 3 bases from V and 7 bases from J; bases unmatched to any gene: 7. Germline values: CDR1 SGHNT, CDR2 YYREEE (reference sequence). The CDR3 nucleotides are TGTGCCAGCAGCTGGGAACAGGGGGCAGGTGGCTACACCTTC. This gives the protein CASSWEQGAGGYTF.

This clone was seen only a few times. The V call is TRBV7-3, the J call TRBJ2-7; TRBD2 matches at 7 bases. The length of the CDR3 is 15 residues. Germline V gives CDR1 SGHTA, CDR2 FQGTGA. The junction had 7 bases not matched to a gene; V was cut back by 1 base and J by 4 bases. CDR3 in amino acids: CASSLMAGAQYEQYF. CDR3 DNA: TGTGCCAGCAGCTTAATGGCGGGAGCGCAGTACGAGCAGTACTTC.

The chain links TRBV10-3 to TRBJ2-3; perhaps TRBD2 as D (7 bases). The V gene lost 4 bases and the J gene lost 3 bases, with 14 bases spanning the gap. This CDR3 region has 15 residues. Germline V lookup: CDR1 ENHRY, CDR2 SYGVKD. The CDR3 here is CAISGGGRGTDTQYF. DNA for the CDR3: TGTGCCATCAGTGGAGGGGGGAGGGGAACAGATACGCAGTATTTT.

This chain joins TRBV5-1 and TRBJ1-2; 8 bases line up with TRBD1. The J segment lost 2 bases and the V segment lost 3 bases, leaving 3 bases of the junction unmatched. Germline V CDR1 and CDR2: SGHRS, YFSETQ. The CDR3 length is 14 residues. This chain's CDR3 is CASSWGQENYGYTF. The DNA for the CDR3 is TGCGCCAGCAGCTGGGGACAGGAGAACTATGGCTACACCTTC.

V usage is TRBV7-9 and J usage is TRBJ2-3; 12 nucleotides align to TRBD1. With 1 base clipped from V and 1 base from J, the junction kept 0 bases outside the gene matches. Germline values: CDR1 SEHNR, CDR2 FQNEAQ (reference sequence). The CDR3 loop spans 16 amino acids. CDR3 coding DNA: TGTGCCAGCAGCTTAGGGGACAGGGGGCGCACAGATACGCAGTATTTT. Its translation is CASSLGDRGRTDTQYF.

The rearrangement joins TRBV6-5 to TRBJ1-5, with 7 bases aligning to TRBD1. This CDR3 has 13 amino acids. The V gene end was trimmed by 6 bases and the J gene end by 6 bases; junction bases not matched to a gene: 5. Per the germline V gene, CDR1 is MNHEY and CDR2 is SVGAGI. CDR3 sequence: CASSVQGSQPQHF. CDR3 sequence (DNA): TGTGCCAGCAGCGTACAGGGGAGTCAGCCCCAGCATTTT.

Notes on this clone: The junction and the germline gene differ at one end; a read error may be behind it. This chain joins TRBV28 and TRBJ2-7; D gene unclear. The CDR3 runs to 12 residues. CDR1 MDHEN and CDR2 SYDVKM come from the germline V gene. The CDR3 coding sequence is TGTGCCAGTAGTTCTATCGGTTACGAGCAGTACTTC. Translating gives CASSSIGYEQYF.

This clone was seen ten or more times. The chain uses TRBV29-1 and TRBJ2-2; D might be TRBD1 or TRBD2, each matching 5 bases. The germline V gene encodes CDR1 SQVTM and CDR2 ANQGSEA. The CDR3 loop spans 12 amino acids. V shed 7 bases and J shed 6 bases, with 12 bases lying between them. This chain's CDR3 is CSAGAQSGELFF. CDR3 sequence (DNA): TGCAGCGCCGGGGCACAGTCCGGGGAGCTGTTTTTT.

V and J are TRBV5-4 and TRBJ2-3; D call uncertain. V was pared by 0 bases and J by 4 bases, with 6 bases between. The V gene's germline CDR1 is SGHNT and CDR2 YYREEE (reference sequence). The CDR3 length is 13 residues. As DNA, the CDR3 is TGTGCCAGCAGCTTGGCCCCGGCAGATACGCAGTATTTT. This gives the protein CASSLAPADTQYF.

The V call is TRBV6-1, the J call TRBJ1-3; D gene uncertain. CDR1 is MNHNS, CDR2 SASEGT, per germline. The CDR3 consists of 12 residues. Trimming cost V 0 bases and J 4 bases, with 1 base left between them. The CDR3 sequence: CASSEAGNTIYF. The CDR3 bases are TGTGCCAGCAGTGAAGCGGGAAACACCATATATTTT.

This chain connects TRBV6-5 to TRBJ1-5, with TRBD1 matching over 10 bases. The CDR3 spans 12 residues. Germline V lookup: CDR1 MNHEY, CDR2 SVGAGI. V shed 8 bases, J shed 7 bases, and the junction held 2 bases outside the gene matches. The CDR3 loop is CASRDRGQPQHF. The CDR3 DNA reads as TGTGCCAGCCGGGACAGGGGACAGCCCCAGCATTTT.

The chain couples TRBV13 to TRBJ2-7; TRBD2 aligns across 9 bases. CDR1 is PRHDT, CDR2 FYEKMQ, per germline (reference sequence). Trimming cost V 4 bases and J 5 bases; bases outside gene matches: 6. The CDR3 length is 14 residues. The CDR3 DNA sequence: TGTGCCAGCAGCTCCGGGACTAGCAATCACGAGCAGTACTTC. Encoded protein: CASSSGTSNHEQYF.

The chain recombines TRBV28 with TRBJ2-5; 11 nucleotides agree with TRBD2. The CDR3 consists of 15 residues. The germline V gene encodes CDR1 MDHEN and CDR2 SYDVKM. The J segment lost 2 bases and the V segment lost 5 bases, leaving 4 bases of the junction unmatched. This chain's CDR3 is CASSPGLAEQETQYF. CDR3 in DNA: TGTGCCAGCAGTCCGGGACTAGCGGAGCAAGAGACCCAGTACTTC.

The chain links TRBV4-2 to TRBJ2-7, with a possible D match to TRBD1 (5 bases). V shed 1 base and J shed 0 bases, with 10 bases lying between them. CDR3 length: 15 residues. Germline-derived CDR1 and CDR2 are LGHNA and YNFKEQ. The CDR3 DNA is TGTGCCAGCAGCCAAGGTCCAGGGCTCTCCTACGAGCAGTACTTC. Amino acid sequence: CASSQGPGLSYEQYF.

With respect to this clone: Just one base apart from a much larger clone, this may be a read error. Other DNA sequences in this specimen translate into the identical CDR3. V gene TRBV19 combines with J gene TRBJ2-2; D is ambiguous. The V end was cut by 3 bases, the J end by 2 bases, with 7 bases between. The CDR3 extends over 14 amino acids. Looked up from germline, CDR1 is LNHDA and CDR2 is SQIVND (reference sequence). CDR3 in DNA: TGTGCCAGTAGTATTAACAGAAACACCGGGGAGCTGTTTTTT. Translated: CASSINRNTGELFF.

This clone was observed a few times. This chain links TRBV9 with TRBJ2-1; D possibly uses TRBD1 or TRBD2 (5 bases each). Trimming cost V 3 bases and J 6 bases, with 13 bases left between them. The CDR3 loop spans 14 amino acids. Germline CDR1 and CDR2: SGDLS and YYNGEE. As DNA, the CDR3 is TGTGCCAGCAGCGGAACCGGGACCACCAATGAGCAGTTCTTC. It encodes CASSGTGTTNEQFF.

This clone was picked up many times. V is TRBV7-2 and J is TRBJ1-1, with 7 bases aligning to TRBD1. The CDR3 runs 14 residues. Germline CDR1 SGHTA, CDR2 FQGNSA. V was pared by 3 bases and J by 0 bases, with 1 base of the junction left unmatched. CDR3 protein: CASSLTGMNTEAFF. For the CDR3, the DNA is TGTGCCAGCAGCTTGACAGGGATGAACACTGAAGCTTTCTTT. The variable domain in full, completed from reference TRBV7-2 and TRBJ1-1, reads GAGVSQSPSNKVTEKGKDVELRCDPISGHTALYWYRQSLGQGLEFLIYFQGNSAPDKSGLPSDRFSAERTGGSVSTLTIQRTQQEDSAVYLCASSLTGMNTEAFFGQGTRLTVV.

CDR3 nucleotides: TGTGCCAGTAGTATTGGCGGGGGGGACACTGCCCAAGAGACCCAGTACTTC. The encoded protein is CASSIGGGDTAQETQYF. The chain recombines TRBV19 with TRBJ2-5, with TRBD2 matching 9 bases. The CDR3 runs to 17 residues. The V gene's germline CDR1 is LNHDA and CDR2 SQIVND (reference sequence). V gave up 3 bases and J gave up 1 base; unmatched junction bases: 9.

This clone came up a few times. Here the CDR3 DNA reads TGTGCCAGCAGTGAATGGACTAGAGGAAGGGAATCGGGGGAGCTGTTTTTT. Protein sequence: CASSEWTRGRESGELFF. The V call is TRBV2, the J call TRBJ2-2, with 7 bases identical to TRBD2. This CDR3 comprises 17 residues. J gave up 8 bases and V 2 bases, and 14 bases lay outside the gene matches. Germline V lookup: CDR1 SNHLY, CDR2 FYNNEI.